This entry features one T cell receptor beta chain sequence. Its specificity is not known. Assay: immunoSEQ multiplex PCR; the TCRdb copy retains only in-frame clones and omits some. The sample records about 64,000 clones, approximately 89% being singletons. Mixed chimerism was transient after nonmyeloablative marrow transplants from related graft donors. Unstimulated regulatory T cells (CD4+CD25+CD127-), CD4+CD25- non-regulatory cells, CD4 and CD8 cells were FACS-sorted from thawed PBMCs. This specimen belongs to a study of Tregs in tolerant kidney transplant recipients. Study-wide results and limits: Tregs expanded with activated donor B cells seemed most donor-specific. In tolerant patients, donor-specific Tregs outgrew total Tregs, suggesting antigen-driven expansion. Few patients were studied, so findings need validation in larger groups.

V lost 6 bases to trimming and J lost 5 bases; unmatched junction nucleotides: 3. This CDR3 is 13 amino acids long. Germline loops: CDR1 MRHNA, CDR2 SNTAGT. The sample was CD4+ T cells from blood (PBMCs), taken 6 months after the transplant. The clonotype was recovered from a human patient who received a combined kidney and bone marrow transplant. Some of the T cells might come from the graft donor. The chain couples TRBV6-4 to TRBJ1-5; 8 bases match TRBD1. The CDR3 here is CASSQGADQPQHF. The DNA for the CDR3 is TGTGCCAGCAGCCAGGGGGCGGATCAGCCCCAGCATTTT.